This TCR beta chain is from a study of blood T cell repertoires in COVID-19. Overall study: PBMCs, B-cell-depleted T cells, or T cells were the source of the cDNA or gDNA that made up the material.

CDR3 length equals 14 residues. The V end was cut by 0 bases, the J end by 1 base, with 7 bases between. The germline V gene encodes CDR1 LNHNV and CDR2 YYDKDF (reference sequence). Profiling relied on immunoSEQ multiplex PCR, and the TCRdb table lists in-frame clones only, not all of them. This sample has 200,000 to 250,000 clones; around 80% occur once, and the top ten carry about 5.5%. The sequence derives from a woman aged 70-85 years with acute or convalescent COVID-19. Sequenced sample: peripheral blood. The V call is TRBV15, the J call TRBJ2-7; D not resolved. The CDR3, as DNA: TGTGCCACCAGCAGAGATACTGGTTCCTACGAGCAGTACTTC. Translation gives CATSRDTGSYEQYF.